The 12 T cell receptor beta chains given below trace back to one sample, sequenced in a study of T cell responses to AZD1222 COVID-19 vaccine. Only in-frame clones appear in the TCRdb table, and some are missing; sequencing was by immunoSEQ multiplex PCR. This sample carries about 120,000 clones, roughly 90% of them seen once, and the ten largest clones take 6% to 8%. This specimen was peripheral blood, taken on day 0 of AZD1222 vaccination. The receptors derive from an adult in good health.

This clone turned up a few times. J is TRBJ2-4 and V is TRBV2, with TRBD1 matching 7 bases. Trimming removed 4 bases from V and 1 base from J; junction bases left unmatched: 1. In germline, CDR1 is SNHLY, CDR2 FYNNEI. CDR3 length: 14 residues. The CDR3 coding sequence is TGTGCCAGCAGTGCACAGGGGGCCAAAAACATTCAGTACTTC. This codes for CASSAQGAKNIQYF.

The rearrangement joins TRBV9 to TRBJ2-7, with 9 nucleotides matching TRBD2. This CDR3 has 15 amino acids. With V trimmed by 0 bases and J by 3 bases, 4 bases remained unmatched. The germline CDR1 and CDR2 sequences are SGDLS and YYNGEE. This CDR3 is CASSVEGSGSYEQYF. In DNA form, the CDR3 reads TGTGCCAGCAGCGTAGAGGGTAGCGGGAGCTACGAGCAGTACTTC.

V and J are TRBV5-1 and TRBJ1-1; D perhaps matches TRBD1 (5 bases). Germline lookup yields CDR1 SGHRS and CDR2 YFSETQ. The CDR3 is 14 amino acids. Trimming took 4 bases from V and 1 from J, leaving 11 bases between them. The CDR3 protein is CASSPWGENTEAFF. The DNA of the CDR3 is TGCGCCAGCAGCCCCTGGGGGGAGAACACTGAAGCTTTCTTT.

This clone showed up just once. The chain carries TRBV7-6 and TRBJ2-5; D gene uncertain. Germline values: CDR1 SGHVS, CDR2 FNYEAQ. Trimming took 3 bases from V and 1 from J, leaving 9 bases between them. The CDR3 extends over 14 amino acids. DNA for the CDR3: TGTGCCAGCAGCTTTCTCTCTTCCCAAGAGACCCAGTACTTC. Amino acid sequence: CASSFLSSQETQYF.

This clone was observed a single time. The V call is TRBV4-2, the J call TRBJ1-2; 8 bases agree with TRBD1. Trimming cost V 1 base and J 3 bases; bases outside gene matches: 4. CDR1 LGHNA and CDR2 YNFKEQ come from the germline V gene. The CDR3 is made up of 15 amino acids. The CDR3 sequence is CASSQGGQGHYGYTF. The DNA of the CDR3 is TGTGCCAGCAGCCAAGGTGGACAGGGACACTATGGCTACACCTTC.

This clone has only a few counts. CDR3 nucleotide sequence: TGTGCCAGCAGCCAAAACCGGGACACTATCTACGAGCAGTACTTC. It translates to CASSQNRDTIYEQYF. The chain combines TRBV11-2 with TRBJ2-7; maybe TRBD1 (6 bases). Germline V gene sequence: CDR1 SGHAT, CDR2 FQNNGV. The CDR3 runs 15 residues. V lost 5 bases to trimming and J lost 3 bases, with 17 bases between them.

V gene TRBV7-2 combines with J gene TRBJ2-3; 7 nucleotides align to TRBD2. Germline-derived CDR1 and CDR2 are SGHTA and FQGNSA. The CDR3 is 15 amino acids. The ends lost 3 bases at V and 6 bases at J; junction bases unmatched: 9. CDR3: CASSFNGGSLDTQYF. The DNA for the CDR3 is TGTGCCAGCAGCTTTAACGGGGGGAGTTTGGATACGCAGTATTTT.

The V call is TRBV21-1, the J call TRBJ2-3. TRBV21-1 counts as a pseudogene. The CDR3 consists of 15 residues. The CDR3 nucleotides are TGTGCCAGCAGCAAAGAGGTGAGGGGCGCGAATACGCAGTATTTT. Translating it yields CASSKEVRGANTQYF.

V and J are TRBV11-3 and TRBJ2-2; 8 nucleotides align to TRBD1. Germline V CDR1 and CDR2: SGHNT, YENEEA. V shed 3 bases and J 4 bases; nucleotides not matched to a gene: 4. This CDR3 is built from 15 residues. The CDR3 is CASSLGGQVTGELFF. The CDR3 DNA sequence: TGTGCCAGCAGCTTGGGGGGACAGGTCACCGGGGAGCTGTTTTTT.

This clone was seen more than once but under ten times. This sequence joins TRBV2 and TRBJ2-5, with D perhaps matching TRBD1 (6 bases). The CDR3 contains 15 residues. V gave up 2 bases and J gave up 6 bases, with 16 bases separating them. In germline, CDR1 is SNHLY, CDR2 FYNNEI. The CDR3 sequence: CASSESVTGIQTQYF. The CDR3, as DNA: TGTGCCAGCAGTGAAAGCGTAACAGGGATACAGACCCAGTACTTC.

In its sample, this clone was seen a few times. The chain is built from TRBV11-2 and TRBJ2-7; D is uncertain. The V gene's germline CDR1 is SGHAT and CDR2 FQNNGV. Trimming removed 1 base at V and 2 bases at J, with 3 bases between. There are 12 residues in the CDR3. The CDR3 DNA follows: TGTGCCAGCAGCTTAGTTACCTACGAGCAGTACTTC. It encodes CASSLVTYEQYF.

The gene calls are TRBV4-1 and TRBJ2-7; D perhaps matches TRBD1 (6 bases). Germline loops: CDR1 MGHRA, CDR2 YSYEKL. The CDR3 extends over 15 amino acids. The V end was cut by 5 bases, the J end by 6 bases, with 20 bases between. The CDR3: CASSFGPGQVFEQYF. The DNA of the CDR3 is TGCGCCAGCAGCTTTGGACCGGGACAAGTTTTCGAGCAGTACTTC.